The clone carrying this TCR beta chain was seen once. The data were obtained in a study of blood T cell repertoires in COVID-19. Study context: T cells, B-cell-depleted T cells, or PBMCs supplied cDNA or gDNA.

Seattle-derived patients entered the study during active infection and were followed longitudinally. In the study's own analysis: Reference gene primer amplification gave nucleated cell count estimates. Only in-frame clones appear in the TCRdb table, and some are missing; sequencing was by immunoSEQ multiplex PCR. D and trimming were read from the DNA, whereas the V and J calls and clone size are those reported in that table. The table lists some 290,000 clones, 80% to 90% of them singletons, with approximately 12% in the top ten. Trimming pared 0 bases from V and 7 bases from J, leaving 15 bases between. CDR1 and CDR2 (germline): GTSNPN, SVGIG (reference sequence). The length of the CDR3 is 14 residues.

The sample taken for sequencing was peripheral blood. This TCR came from a woman aged 30 to 39 with COVID-19, enrolled during active disease. The chain is built from TRBV30 and TRBJ1-1, with unresolved D. CDR3 DNA sequence: TGTGCCTGGAGTGTACGGTGGGCAGCCCTTGAAGCTTTCTTT. Protein: CAWSVRWAALEAFF.